This TCR beta chain was captured in a study of shared clonotypes between healthy human individuals. Study-level information: A donor's plate count was three for CD4 naive and three for CD4 memory; CD8 naive had two and CD8 memory one.

This CDR3 spans 13 amino acids. The V end was cut by 2 bases, the J end by 2 bases, with 7 bases between. Germline CDR1 MNHNS, CDR2 SASEGT. Notes on the study in general: Investigators expected sequencing depth to affect clonotype sharing among donors.

Evenly divided among several immunoSEQ plates was the genomic DNA of each subset. Method: immunoSEQ multiplex PCR; TCRdb's copy keeps in-frame clones and lacks some. The data contain fewer than 850,000 clones, about two thirds of them seen just once; the ten biggest clones take up 1.5% to 2%. Concerning this clone: The antigen is undetermined.

Investigators divided CD4+ cells into CD45RA+ naive and CD45RA-negative memory subsets. The source material was memory CD4+ T cells sorted from blood. Documented subset: CD45RA-negative fraction. The chain is built from TRBV6-1 and TRBJ2-7; D is unresolved. The sequence came from a woman in her 30s in good health. This chain's CDR3 is CASSESGTYEQYF. The DNA for the CDR3 is TGTGCCAGCAGTGAATCAGGAACCTACGAGCAGTACTTC.